The source of this T cell receptor (beta chain) is a study of cytomegalovirus exposure and HLA in healthy donors (TCRdb year 2017). Some background on the complete study: An earlier analysis of 587 of the donors reported 276 Gb of sequence data and around 120 million unique TCR beta sequences obtained from approximately 180 million T cells. The study used immunosequencing to profile the T cell repertoires of approximately 650 subjects and linked those repertoires to cytomegalovirus serostatus. The number of typed donors differed by locus: 629-630 for A, B, C, DRB1 and DQB1; about 520 for DQA1; 600 to 610 for DPA1; and roughly 450 for DPB1. Besides the first cohort of 550 to 750 subjects, a separate validation cohort made up of 120 different subjects was used. An early release covering 500 to 750 HLA-typed donors comprised about 290 gigabases of sequencing data and some 79 million unique TCR sequences. A later analysis re-analyzed previously published TCR beta repertoires from approximately 700 donors and added high-resolution HLA genotyping to study TCR occurrence patterns. Donor age, sex, ethnicity and CMV serostatus were compiled alongside the repertoire data. Among the roughly 390 genotyped donors, around 81% belonged to the genetic ancestry cluster associated with self-reported Caucasian donors. An earlier analysis of more than 450 of the donors used high-throughput TCR beta sequencing to judge whether each TCR beta V gene segment behaved as functional or pseudogenic. Class I and class II HLA loci were covered by the typing at four-digit resolution. Because of strong linkage in the cohort, roughly five DR-DQ haplotypes were treated as single units for association and clustering. Among some 410 genotyped donors of the cohort, an average of around 240,000 unique TCR beta nucleotide sequences were sequenced per donor, roughly 20% of them non-productive. The study aimed to test whether cataloging public T cell receptors could reveal signatures of past pathogen exposure. To predict cytomegalovirus infection status, the study brought together high-throughput TCR immunosequencing, statistical association of individual TCRs with disease status, and machine learning. The later analysis used no new phenotypic data to find candidate immune exposures, relying instead on TCR beta sequences and their occurrence across donors. A later genetic analysis took genome-wide SNP genotypes for about 55% of the 666 donors and used that subset as a discovery cohort. Every discovery cohort repertoire had been produced on one sequencing platform. What the study reported, not specific to this receptor: An association between a missense DCLRE1C variant and V-gene and J-gene trimming of TCR beta chains was found in a later genetic analysis and replicated in an independent cohort. Some IMGT-functional V segments, including TRBV6-2 and TRBV6-3, could not be told apart with the 87-base-pair reads, so those segments were excluded. Because counts were too low, roughly 18 rarely observed V segments, including chromosome 9 orphons, were left out of the earlier analysis of some 600 of the donors. A total of fewer than 200 TCR beta chains were listed by the study as associated with cytomegalovirus. A group of highly shared sequence variants was considered likely to be a technical artifact of the sequencing pipeline. Roughly uniform sequencing depth across donors was assumed in presence/absence analyses, although this assumption may not hold. According to the authors, the approach could potentially be generalized to other disease states and immunological phenotypes. According to a later analysis, TCR association rates differed among HLA loci, with DRB1 alleles showing the most associated TCRs and HLA-C alleles showing the fewest. An earlier analysis of 587 of the donors showed that most TCR beta V segments appeared in productive rearrangements either about 87% or about 30% of the time, which broadly matched IMGT annotations. CMV serostatus was the only immune exposure information available for the cohort. Assigning TCR associations to individual alleles was difficult when HLA alleles, especially DR and DQ, strongly co-occurred. According to a later genetic analysis, donors in an Asian-associated ancestry cluster had fewer N-insertions in productive TCRs than the approximately 630-donor mean. In vitro tests confirmed that a few of the cytomegalovirus-associated TCR beta chains recognize cytomegalovirus antigens. A further reported finding was that TCR beta sequences accurately predicted the HLA-A and HLA-B alleles for most subjects in the first cohort. In a later analysis, most CMV-associated TCR beta chains were found to appear HLA-restricted, with HLA associations seemingly driven largely by CMV exposure. While some public TCRs were present in many individuals, most TCR sequences turned up only very rarely across donors. Because HLA typing was unavailable for some donors at each locus, only the typed subset was used in association tests. The classifier was reported to diagnose cytomegalovirus status with high specificity and sensitivity in both the original and validation cohorts. In this cohort, only TCR beta chains were sequenced, and detectable features were limited by the absence of alpha or paired-chain data. Compared with equally common non-associated chains, HLA-associated TCR beta chains in a later analysis were more clonally expanded and had lower generation probabilities. At a false discovery rate of 0.05, a later analysis linked 16,951 TCR beta sequences to specific HLA alleles. Several of the top co-occurrence clusters appeared to be linked to parvovirus B19, influenza, CMV and Epstein-Barr virus, according to a later analysis. Linkage disequilibrium might explain the correlated functional status among segregating V segments, but an unknown experimental factor could not be ruled out.

The library was generated by the immunoSEQ multiplex PCR assay. For the multiplex PCR, a mixture combining 60 forward primers for TCR Vbeta segments and 13 reverse primers for TCR Jbeta segments was used. The CDR3 region of rearranged TCR beta genes was amplified from genomic DNA by a multiplex PCR assay. On the Illumina HiSeq System, the amplified TCR beta libraries were sequenced as 87-base-pair reads. The published analysis was carried out like this. A later analysis counted tens of millions of unique TCR beta chains across the 650 to 800 repertoires, and some 11 million of these chains were shared by at least two donors. A nearest-neighbor algorithm error-corrected the raw reads and collapsed the reads into unique sequences, merging closely related sequences to remove PCR and sequencing errors. Alignment of CDR3 sequences to IMGT reference sequences was used to assign V, D and J gene segments. For a sequence to be retained, at least a six-nucleotide match to both a V gene segment and a J gene segment was required. Rearrangements were called productive when the CDR3 lacked stop codons and stayed in frame with V and J; all others were non-productive. CDR3 was defined by IMGT convention, running from the second conserved V-encoded cysteine to the conserved J-encoded phenylalanine. The earlier analysis of around 640 of the donors excluded sequences that lacked an unambiguous match to a single V gene segment. In an earlier analysis of a few hundred of the donors, V segments were called functional above 56.7% productive rearrangements and were called segregating when the between-donor standard deviation exceeded 5%. To diagnose cytomegalovirus status from the catalog of TCR beta chain sequences, a statistical classification framework was built. A later analysis assigned V and J genes by comparing TCR nucleotide sequences with IMGT/GENE-DB human TR gene sequences. In a later analysis, CDR3 sequences and most-parsimonious VDJ recombination scenarios were assigned using the TCRdist pipeline. A later analysis defined each TCR beta chain by its CDR3 amino acid sequence plus V-gene family, and excluded reads lacking a unique V-gene family. To address suspected cross-contamination and a sequencing artifact, a later analysis removed 450 to 700 highly shared, low-generation-probability nucleotide sequences. In a later analysis, a clonal expansion index was calculated for each public chain from normalized within-repertoire ranks of inferred template counts. A later analysis computed generation probabilities with a VDJ recombination model fitted to out-of-frame rearrangements, and checked the results against IGoR. In a later analysis, hypergeometric tests were used to score TCR-TCR, TCR-HLA and TCR-CMV co-occurrence, with a repertoire-size bias correction applied to TCR pairs. To estimate false discovery rates, a later analysis permuted the HLA or CMV assignments 20 times. In a later analysis, co-occurring TCRs were grouped using DBSCAN, with TCRdist sequence similarity added in when clustering inside HLA-allele-positive subsets. Co-occurrence clustering excluded repertoires with fewer than 30,000 or more than 120,000 public chains, plus five with anomalous nucleotide sharing. Not all clones reach the TCRdb copy of this immuneACCESS table, which keeps in-frame sequences only. Checked studies attribute under half of the gap to unresolved V genes and leave the rest unexplained. Clone size and the V and J calls come from that table; the DNA yielded D and trimming. The table for this sample lists 180,000 or so clones; 82% of them were counted only once. The ten largest clonotypes hold 6.5% of the sample.

Trimming removed 2 bases from V and 2 bases from J; the gene matches leave 4 bases unexplained. Counted from cysteine to phenylalanine, this CDR3 has 15 amino acids. The retained sequence is limited to the CDR3, 45 bases, with the frame set at the first base. In the germline V gene, CDR1 corresponds to SGHDT and CDR2 to YYEEEE. The cohort was made up of roughly 670 healthy bone marrow donors. At the time of sampling, every cohort member was nominally healthy, though immune exposures that went unrecorded were likely present. The donor was CMV seropositive and was included in the group of 290 or so seropositive cohort members. Every donor gave a peripheral blood sample, and the peripheral blood mononuclear cells from that sample were used for TCR beta sequencing. Genomic DNA was extracted from the blood cell samples with the Qiagen DNeasy Blood Extraction Kit. In the case of this clone: Its antigen is currently not known. Within one base of it there is no much larger clone, and no base qualities were kept.

Here the chain combines TRBV5-6 and TRBJ2-7; a stretch of 10 junction bases matches TRBD2. Sequenced input: PBMCs. The TCR originated in a woman aged 50 to 60 in good health and CMV-seropositive. The CDR3 reads as follows: CASSLLLAGPYEQYF. DNA sequence: TGTGCCAGCAGCTTACTACTAGCGGGGCCCTACGAGCAGTACTTC.